The clone carrying this T cell receptor beta chain was counted only a few times. Measured with immunoSEQ multiplex PCR; TCRdb has only the in-frame clones, and not every one. Here the sample spans 55,000 to 65,000 clones, around 87% being singletons. This record belongs to a study of control samples from healthy donors and cancer patients. Specimen: PBMCs. The origin of this receptor is a woman aged 60-70 years with lung cancer.

CDR3 residues: CASSQVTAGTNQPQHF. CDR3 DNA sequence: TGTGCCAGCAGCCAAGTTACCGCGGGGACCAATCAGCCCCAGCATTTT. V gene TRBV4-2 combines with J gene TRBJ1-5; weak D call: TRBD1 (5 bases). Germline V gene lookup returns CDR1 LGHNA and CDR2 YNFKEQ. This CDR3 has 16 amino acids. The V end was cut by 1 base, the J end by 3 bases, with 13 bases between.